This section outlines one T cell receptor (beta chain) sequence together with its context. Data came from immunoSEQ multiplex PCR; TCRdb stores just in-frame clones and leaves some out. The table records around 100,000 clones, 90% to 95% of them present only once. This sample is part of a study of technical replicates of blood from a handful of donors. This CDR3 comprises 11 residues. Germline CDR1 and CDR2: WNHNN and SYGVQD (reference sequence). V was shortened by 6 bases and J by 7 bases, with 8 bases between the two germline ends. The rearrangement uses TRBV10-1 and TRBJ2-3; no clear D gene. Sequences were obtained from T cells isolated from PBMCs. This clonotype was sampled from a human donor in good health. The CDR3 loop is CASRRGNTQYF. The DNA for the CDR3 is TGCGCCAGCAGGAGAGGCAATACGCAGTATTTT.